This T cell receptor beta chain was sequenced in a study of graft-versus-host responses after intestinal transplantation. At the level of the study: Every transplant recipient was induced with anti-thymocyte globulin, then maintained on tacrolimus and steroids for two to four years. Study outcomes and limitations: Recipient-marrow GvH clones were detected, some having first appeared in ileum or blood.

Intraepithelial lymphocytes and lamina propria lymphocytes were released through processing of graft tissue. Turning to this clone: Its antigen is undetermined.

The CDR3 runs to 13 residues. After removal of 4 bases from V and 8 bases from J, the junction contained 3 bases not matched to a gene. Germline V gene data show CDR1 as MDHEN and CDR2 as SYDVKM. TCRdb's copy holds only in-frame clones and misses some; the assay was immunoSEQ multiplex PCR. This sample has 1,500 to 2,000 clones, with approximately 87% found just once. Specimen: ileum tissue, collected 12 days after intestinal transplant. The source is a human patient who received an intestinal transplant, so some T cells may come from the graft donor. V gene TRBV28 combines with J gene TRBJ1-1, with 11 nucleotides matching TRBD1. In DNA, the CDR3 is TGTGCCAGCAGTTCCTGGACAGGGGGCGAAGCTTTCTTT. Translation gives CASSSWTGGEAFF.